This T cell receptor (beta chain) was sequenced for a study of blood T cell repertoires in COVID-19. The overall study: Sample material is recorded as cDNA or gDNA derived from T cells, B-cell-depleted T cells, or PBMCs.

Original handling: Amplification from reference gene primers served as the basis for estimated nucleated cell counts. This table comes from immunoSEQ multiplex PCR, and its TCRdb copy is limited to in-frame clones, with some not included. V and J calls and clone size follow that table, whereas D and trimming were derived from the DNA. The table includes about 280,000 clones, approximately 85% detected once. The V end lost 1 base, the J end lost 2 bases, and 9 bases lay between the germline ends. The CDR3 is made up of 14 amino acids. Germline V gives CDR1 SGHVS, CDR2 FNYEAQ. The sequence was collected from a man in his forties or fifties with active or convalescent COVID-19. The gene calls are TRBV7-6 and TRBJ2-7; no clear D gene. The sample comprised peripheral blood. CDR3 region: CASSLERSAYEQYF. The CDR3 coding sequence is TGTGCCAGCAGCTTAGAACGGTCGGCCTACGAGCAGTACTTC.